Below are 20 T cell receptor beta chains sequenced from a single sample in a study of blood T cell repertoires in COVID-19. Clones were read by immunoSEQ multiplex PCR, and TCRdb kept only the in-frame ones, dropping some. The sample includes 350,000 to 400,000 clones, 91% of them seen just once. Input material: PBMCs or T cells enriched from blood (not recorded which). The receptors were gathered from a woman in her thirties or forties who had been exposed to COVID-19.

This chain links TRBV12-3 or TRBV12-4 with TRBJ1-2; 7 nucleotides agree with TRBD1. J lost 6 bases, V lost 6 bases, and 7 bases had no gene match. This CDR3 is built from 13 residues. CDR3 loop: CASRYRGQDGYTF. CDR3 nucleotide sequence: TGTGCCAGCAGGTACAGGGGCCAGGATGGCTACACCTTC.

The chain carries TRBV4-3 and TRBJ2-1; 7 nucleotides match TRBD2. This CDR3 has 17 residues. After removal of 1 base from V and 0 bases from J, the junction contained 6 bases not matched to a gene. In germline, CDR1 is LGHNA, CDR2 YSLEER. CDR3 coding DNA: TGCGCCAGCAGCCAAGTGGCCGGGGGGAGCTCCTACAATGAGCAGTTCTTC. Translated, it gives CASSQVAGGSSYNEQFF.

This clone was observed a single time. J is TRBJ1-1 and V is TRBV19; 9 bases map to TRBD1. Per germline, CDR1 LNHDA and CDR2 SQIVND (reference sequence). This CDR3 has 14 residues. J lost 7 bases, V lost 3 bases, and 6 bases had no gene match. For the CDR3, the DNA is TGTGCCAGTAGTATGGACAGGGGAAGGATTGAAGCTTTCTTT. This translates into CASSMDRGRIEAFF.

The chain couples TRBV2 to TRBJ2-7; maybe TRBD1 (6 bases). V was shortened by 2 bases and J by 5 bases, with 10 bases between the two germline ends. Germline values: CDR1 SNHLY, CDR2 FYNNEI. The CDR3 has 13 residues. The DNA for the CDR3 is TGTGCCAGCAGTGAAAACAGGGCGGACGAGCAGTACTTC. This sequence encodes CASSENRADEQYF.

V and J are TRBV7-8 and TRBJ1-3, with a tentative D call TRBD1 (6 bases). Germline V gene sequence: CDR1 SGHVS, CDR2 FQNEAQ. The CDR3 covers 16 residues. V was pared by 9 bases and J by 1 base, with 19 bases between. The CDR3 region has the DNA TGTGCCAGTAAAGTGACACCGGGACAATCTGGAAACACCATATATTTT. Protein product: CASKVTPGQSGNTIYF.

CDR3 amino acids: CASSLMGGPYEQYF. The CDR3 DNA is TGTGCCAGCAGCTTAATGGGGGGGCCCTACGAGCAGTACTTC. V gene TRBV7-2 combines with J gene TRBJ2-7, with D possibly being TRBD2 (7 bases). Trimming stripped 2 bases from V and 2 bases from J, with 10 bases between. Germline CDR1 SGHTA, CDR2 FQGNSA. The CDR3 runs 14 residues.

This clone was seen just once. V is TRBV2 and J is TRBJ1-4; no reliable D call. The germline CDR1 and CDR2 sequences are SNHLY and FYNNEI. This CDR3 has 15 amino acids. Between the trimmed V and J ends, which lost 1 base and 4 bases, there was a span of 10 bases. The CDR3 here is CASSEGWRINEKLFF. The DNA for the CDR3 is TGTGCCAGCAGTGAAGGGTGGCGGATTAATGAAAAACTGTTTTTT.

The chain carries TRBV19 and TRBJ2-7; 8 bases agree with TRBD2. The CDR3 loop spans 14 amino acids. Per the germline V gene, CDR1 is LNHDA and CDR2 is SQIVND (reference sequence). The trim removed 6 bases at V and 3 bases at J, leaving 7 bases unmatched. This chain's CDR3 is CASRPSGGGYEQYF. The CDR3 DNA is TGTGCCAGTAGACCAAGCGGGGGAGGCTACGAGCAGTACTTC.

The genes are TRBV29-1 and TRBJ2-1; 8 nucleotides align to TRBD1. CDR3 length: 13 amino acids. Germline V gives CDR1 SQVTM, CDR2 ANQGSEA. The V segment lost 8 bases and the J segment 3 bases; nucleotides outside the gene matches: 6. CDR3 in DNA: TGCAGCTTGACAGGGGTAAGCTACAATGAGCAGTTCTTC. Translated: CSLTGVSYNEQFF.

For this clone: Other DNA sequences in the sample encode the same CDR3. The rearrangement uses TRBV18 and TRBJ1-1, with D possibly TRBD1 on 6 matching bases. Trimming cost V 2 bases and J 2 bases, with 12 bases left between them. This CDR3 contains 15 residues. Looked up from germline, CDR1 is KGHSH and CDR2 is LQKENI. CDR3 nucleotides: TGTGCCAGCTCACCAGGGCAGGGGCCTAACACTGAAGCTTTCTTT. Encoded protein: CASSPGQGPNTEAFF.

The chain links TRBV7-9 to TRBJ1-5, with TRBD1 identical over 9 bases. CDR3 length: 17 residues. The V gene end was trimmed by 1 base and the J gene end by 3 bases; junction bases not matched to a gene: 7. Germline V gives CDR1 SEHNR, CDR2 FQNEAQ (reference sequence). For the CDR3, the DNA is TGTGCCAGCAGCTTAGGGACCGGGACAGGGTACAATCAGCCCCAGCATTTT. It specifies CASSLGTGTGYNQPQHF.

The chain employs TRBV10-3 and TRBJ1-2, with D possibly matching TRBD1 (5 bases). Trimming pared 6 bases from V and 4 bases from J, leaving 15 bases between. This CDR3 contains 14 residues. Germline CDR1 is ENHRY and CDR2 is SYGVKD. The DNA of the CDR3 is TGTGCCATCAGGGACACCGATAAGGGCTATGGCTACACCTTC. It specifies CAIRDTDKGYGYTF.

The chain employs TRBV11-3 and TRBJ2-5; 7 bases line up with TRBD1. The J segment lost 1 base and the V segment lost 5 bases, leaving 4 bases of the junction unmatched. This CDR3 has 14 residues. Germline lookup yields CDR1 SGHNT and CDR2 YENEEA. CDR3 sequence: CASSTRQGQETQYF. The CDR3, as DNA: TGTGCCAGCAGCACCCGACAGGGCCAAGAGACCCAGTACTTC.

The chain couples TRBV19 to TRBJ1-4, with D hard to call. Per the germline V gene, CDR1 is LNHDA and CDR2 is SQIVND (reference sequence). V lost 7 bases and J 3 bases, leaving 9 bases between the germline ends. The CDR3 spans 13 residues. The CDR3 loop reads CASKELANEKLFF. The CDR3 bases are TGTGCCAGTAAGGAGTTGGCTAATGAAAAACTGTTTTTT.

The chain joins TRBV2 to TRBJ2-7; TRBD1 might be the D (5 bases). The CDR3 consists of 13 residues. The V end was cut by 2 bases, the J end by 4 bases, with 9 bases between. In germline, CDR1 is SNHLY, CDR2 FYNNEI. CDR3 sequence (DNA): TGTGCCAGCAGTGAAAGACAGCTATACGAGCAGTACTTC. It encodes CASSERQLYEQYF.

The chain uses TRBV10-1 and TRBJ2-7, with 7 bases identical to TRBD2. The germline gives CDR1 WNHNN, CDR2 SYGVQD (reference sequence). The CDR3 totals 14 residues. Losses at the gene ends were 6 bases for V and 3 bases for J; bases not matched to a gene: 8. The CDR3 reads CASSEGGVRYEQYF. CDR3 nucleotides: TGCGCCAGCAGCGAGGGAGGGGTCCGCTACGAGCAGTACTTC.

This CDR3 reads CATGSSGANVLTF. CDR3 coding DNA: TGTGCCACGGGGAGCTCTGGGGCCAACGTCCTGACTTTC. The gene calls are TRBV7-9 and TRBJ2-6; possibly TRBD2 for D (5 bases). Germline-derived CDR1 and CDR2 are SEHNR and FQNEAQ (reference sequence). The CDR3 contains 13 residues. V lost 10 bases to trimming and J lost 0 bases, with 7 bases between them.

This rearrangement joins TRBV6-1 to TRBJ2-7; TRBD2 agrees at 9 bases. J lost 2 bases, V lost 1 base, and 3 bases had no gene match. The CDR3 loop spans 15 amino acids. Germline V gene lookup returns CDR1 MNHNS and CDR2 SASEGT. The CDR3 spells CASSEEAGGPYEQYF. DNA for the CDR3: TGTGCCAGCAGTGAAGAGGCGGGAGGGCCCTACGAGCAGTACTTC.

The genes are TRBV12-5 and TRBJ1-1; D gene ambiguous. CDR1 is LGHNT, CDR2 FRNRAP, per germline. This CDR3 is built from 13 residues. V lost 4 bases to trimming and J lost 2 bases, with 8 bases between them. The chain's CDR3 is CASGYYTNTEAFF. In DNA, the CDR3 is TGTGCTAGTGGTTACTATACTAACACTGAAGCTTTCTTT.

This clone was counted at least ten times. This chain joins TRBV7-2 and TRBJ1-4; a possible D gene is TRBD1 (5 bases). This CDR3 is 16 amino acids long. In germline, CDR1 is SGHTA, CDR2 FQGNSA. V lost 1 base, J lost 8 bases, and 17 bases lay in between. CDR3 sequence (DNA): TGTGCCAGCAGCTTAGACATCCGCGCGGGGACGGAAAAACTGTTTTTT. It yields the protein CASSLDIRAGTEKLFF.